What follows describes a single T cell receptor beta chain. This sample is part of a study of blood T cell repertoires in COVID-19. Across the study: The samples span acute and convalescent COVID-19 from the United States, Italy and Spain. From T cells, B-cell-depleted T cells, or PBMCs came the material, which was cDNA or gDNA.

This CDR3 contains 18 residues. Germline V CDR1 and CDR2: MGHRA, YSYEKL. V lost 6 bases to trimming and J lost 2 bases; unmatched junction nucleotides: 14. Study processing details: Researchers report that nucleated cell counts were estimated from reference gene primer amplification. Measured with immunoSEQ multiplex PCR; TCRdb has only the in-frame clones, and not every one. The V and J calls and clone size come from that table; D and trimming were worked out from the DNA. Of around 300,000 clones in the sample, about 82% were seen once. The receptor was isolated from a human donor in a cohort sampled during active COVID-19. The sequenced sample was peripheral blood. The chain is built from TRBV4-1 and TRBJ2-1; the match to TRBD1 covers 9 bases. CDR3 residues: CASRLTFAGQGPYNEQFF. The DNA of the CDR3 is TGCGCCAGCAGACTTACATTTGCGGGACAGGGTCCCTACAATGAGCAGTTCTTC.